Listed here are 25 T cell receptor beta chains from one sample, sequenced in a study of cytomegalovirus exposure and HLA in healthy donors. The PCR contained 60 Vbeta and 13 Jbeta primers. Using immunoSEQ multiplex PCR, the repertoire was profiled, and TCRdb retains in-frame clones only, with some absent. The repertoire includes some 180,000 clones, about 90% of them detected once, and roughly 0.2% sits in the top ten. Material: PBMCs. These TCRs come from a girl younger than two in good health and CMV-seronegative.

The chain uses TRBV21-1 and TRBJ2-7; TRBD2, the D gene given by the table, was not confirmed from the DNA. TRBV21-1 is designated a pseudogene. This CDR3 contains 18 residues. DNA for the CDR3: TGTGCCAGCAGCAAAGTGTTCGGGACTAGCGGGCCGATCTACGAGCAGTACTTC. It translates to CASSKVFGTSGPIYEQYF.

This CDR3 reads CAITRGENEQFF. The CDR3, as DNA: TGTGCCATCACCCGGGGGGAAAATGAGCAGTTCTTC. The chain couples TRBV10-3 to TRBJ2-1, with 7 bases that match TRBD2. The trim removed 7 bases at V and 7 bases at J, leaving 4 bases unmatched. Germline CDR1 ENHRY, CDR2 SYGVKD. The CDR3 spans 12 residues.

The rearrangement uses TRBV6-1 and TRBJ2-1, with a weak D call TRBD1 (6 bases). The CDR3 is 17 residues long. Germline values: CDR1 MNHNS, CDR2 SASEGT. V was clipped by 1 base and J by 1 base, with 14 bases between them. This chain's CDR3 is CASSEVWGRWSYNEQFF. The CDR3 DNA is TGTGCCAGCAGTGAAGTGTGGGGGCGATGGTCCTACAATGAGCAGTTCTTC.

J is TRBJ2-4 and V is TRBV10-2; perhaps TRBD2 as D (7 bases). The CDR3 covers 13 residues. The V end was cut by 8 bases, the J end by 9 bases, with 17 bases between. Germline CDR1 reads WSHSY; CDR2 reads SAAADI. CDR3 DNA sequence: TGCGCCAGCGGGGAAGGGGGGGAGGGCATTCAGTACTTC. Protein sequence: CASGEGGEGIQYF.

The rearrangement uses TRBV18 and TRBJ2-7; D unresolved. Germline V gives CDR1 KGHSH, CDR2 LQKENI. Trimming stripped 1 base from V and 2 bases from J, with 9 bases between. CDR3 length: 14 amino acids. The DNA for the CDR3 is TGTGCCAGCTCACCACATGACTCAACCTACGAGCAGTACTTC. Translating it yields CASSPHDSTYEQYF.

CDR3 sequence (DNA): TGTGCTAGTGGTTTCAGGGGAGGCACAGATACGCAGTATTTT. Its translation: CASGFRGGTDTQYF. The V call is TRBV12-5, the J call TRBJ2-3, with D possibly being TRBD1 (6 bases). The CDR3 extends over 14 amino acids. With 3 bases removed from V and 1 base from J, the gap between germline ends came to 8 bases. CDR1 is LGHNT, CDR2 FRNRAP, per germline.

The J gene is TRBJ2-1, the V gene TRBV30; D is uncertain. The V end was cut by 5 bases, the J end by 3 bases, with 8 bases between. This CDR3 contains 12 residues. CDR1 and CDR2 (germline): GTSNPN, SVGIG (reference sequence). For the CDR3, the DNA is TGTGCCTGGCTCCAGGACTACAATGAGCAGTTCTTC. Its protein is CAWLQDYNEQFF.

This clone was picked up a small number of times. This chain joins TRBV5-8 and TRBJ1-1; weak D call: TRBD1 (6 bases). Per the germline V gene, CDR1 is SGHTS and CDR2 is YDEGEE. Trimming took off 1 base at V and 12 bases at J, with 10 bases between the two ends. The CDR3 is 11 amino acids. CDR3 in amino acids: CASSLYRESFF. CDR3 DNA sequence: TGTGCCAGCAGCTTGTACAGGGAGTCTTTCTTT.

This clone was picked up one time. The CDR3 coding sequence is TGTGCCATCAGTGAGTCCCCACAGGGGGCGGGTAATTCACCCCTCCACTTT. It is translated as CAISESPQGAGNSPLHF. This rearrangement joins TRBV10-3 to TRBJ1-6; 9 bases are shared with TRBD1. Germline assignment: CDR1 ENHRY and CDR2 SYGVKD. V gave up 0 bases and J gave up 6 bases; unmatched junction bases: 6. This CDR3 comprises 17 residues.

The V call is TRBV6-1, the J call TRBJ1-6; TRBD1 aligns across 9 bases. Germline V gene sequence: CDR1 MNHNS, CDR2 SASEGT. Trimming at V came to 1 base and at J to 3 bases, leaving 7 bases not matched to a gene. The CDR3 extends over 18 amino acids. The CDR3 loop is CASSEGRDRVNYNSPLHF. CDR3 DNA: TGTGCCAGCAGTGAAGGGCGGGACAGGGTGAACTATAATTCACCCCTCCACTTT.

This sequence joins TRBV19 and TRBJ2-5; 9 positions agree with TRBD2. CDR3 length: 16 residues. Trimming at V came to 5 bases and at J to 5 bases, leaving 12 bases not matched to a gene. The germline V gene has CDR1 LNHDA and CDR2 SQIVND (reference sequence). The CDR3 loop is CASSGISGGMMETQYF. Here the CDR3 DNA reads TGTGCCAGTAGTGGAATTAGCGGGGGAATGATGGAGACCCAGTACTTC.

The V gene is TRBV5-4, the J gene TRBJ2-2, with 8 bases aligning to TRBD2. Germline CDR1 is SGHNT and CDR2 is YYREEE (reference sequence). This CDR3 has 15 residues. J lost 4 bases, V lost 0 bases, and 2 bases had no gene match. CDR3 bases: TGTGCCAGCAGCTTGGCGGGACTAGGCACCGGGGAGCTGTTTTTT. This encodes CASSLAGLGTGELFF.

This rearrangement joins TRBV6-1 to TRBJ2-1, with 11 bases aligning to TRBD2. The V and J ends lost 4 bases and 8 bases, in that order; junction bases with no gene match: 16. Looked up from germline, CDR1 is MNHNS and CDR2 is SASEGT. The CDR3 length is 18 residues. The CDR3 DNA is TGTGCCAGCAGTGGGTTTGATAAACTAGCGGGAGTCTTAGATGAGCAGTTCTTC. Translation gives CASSGFDKLAGVLDEQFF.

For this clone: This specimen includes other DNA sequences encoding the same CDR3. This sequence joins TRBV5-1 and TRBJ2-1; TRBD2 matches at 16 bases. The CDR3 has 17 amino acids. Germline assignment: CDR1 SGHRS and CDR2 YFSETQ. With 0 bases clipped from V and 10 bases from J, the junction kept 7 bases outside the gene matches. The CDR3: CASSLEGLAGGPKEQFF. CDR3 sequence (DNA): TGCGCCAGCAGCTTGGAGGGACTAGCGGGGGGGCCGAAGGAGCAGTTCTTC. The variable domain in full, with the rest retrieved from reference TRBV5-1 and TRBJ2-1, is KAGVTQTPRYLIKTRGQQVTLSCSPISGHRSVSWYQQTPGQGLQFLFEYFSETQRNKGNFPGRFSGRQFSNSRSEMNVSTLELGDSALYLCASSLEGLAGGPKEQFFGPGTRLTVL.

The chain carries TRBV9 and TRBJ2-3, with D possibly matching TRBD2 (6 bases). The CDR3 is 14 residues long. V was trimmed by 0 bases and J by 4 bases, leaving 9 bases between them. Germline CDR1 is SGDLS and CDR2 is YYNGEE. The CDR3 DNA reads as TGTGCCAGCAGCGTAGCGGGGGAGGCAGATACGCAGTATTTT. It encodes CASSVAGEADTQYF.

This clone has only one observation. This chain uses TRBV21-1 with TRBJ2-1; the tabulated D call, TRBD1, remains unverified against the DNA. TRBV21-1 is labeled a pseudogene. The CDR3 spans 12 residues. This CDR3 reads CATLGHFIEQFF. In nucleotides, the CDR3 is TGTGCCACTTTAGGACACTTCATCGAGCAGTTCTTC.

CDR3 nucleotides: TGTGCCAGCAGCCAAGTCCGGGACAGGGTCCATGAGCAGTTCTTC. It yields the protein CASSQVRDRVHEQFF. The gene calls are TRBV14 and TRBJ2-1, with 9 bases identical to TRBD1. CDR3 length equals 15 residues. With V trimmed by 1 base and J by 8 bases, 6 bases remained unmatched. Germline assignment: CDR1 SGHDN and CDR2 FVKESK.

The rearrangement links TRBV6-5 to TRBJ1-4, with 10 positions matching TRBD1. This CDR3 contains 15 residues. V lost 4 bases, J lost 8 bases, and 7 bases stayed unmatched. Germline V gene sequence: CDR1 MNHEY, CDR2 SVGAGI. The CDR3: CASSWTGGSEEKLFF. The CDR3 coding sequence is TGTGCCAGCAGTTGGACAGGGGGGAGTGAGGAAAAACTGTTTTTT.

This CDR3 is CSVGRGLQETQYF. For the CDR3, the DNA is TGCAGCGTTGGTCGCGGGCTCCAAGAGACCCAGTACTTC. The chain recombines TRBV29-1 with TRBJ2-5; D is possibly TRBD2 (5 bases). Germline CDR1 is SQVTM and CDR2 is ANQGSEA. V lost 4 bases and J 1 base, leaving 10 bases between the germline ends. CDR3 size: 13 residues.

The chain uses TRBV30 and TRBJ1-6, with D hard to call. Germline CDR1 reads GTSNPN; CDR2 reads SVGIG (reference sequence). The ends were cut back, 3 bases at V and 6 bases at J, with 6 bases in the middle. The CDR3 is 12 residues long. The DNA of the CDR3 is TGTGCCTGGAGGAGGGTTAATTCACCCCTCCACTTT. Translation: CAWRRVNSPLHF.

V gene TRBV19 combines with J gene TRBJ2-3; 11 bases are a match to TRBD2. The J segment lost 2 bases and the V segment lost 7 bases, leaving 14 bases of the junction unmatched. Germline V gene data show CDR1 as LNHDA and CDR2 as SQIVND (reference sequence). The CDR3 runs to 18 residues. The CDR3: CASIETSGIARITDTQYF. CDR3 DNA: TGTGCCAGTATTGAGACTAGCGGGATCGCTAGGATCACAGATACGCAGTATTTT.

The chain joins TRBV10-3 to TRBJ2-1; tentative D call: TRBD1 (6 bases). The germline gives CDR1 ENHRY, CDR2 SYGVKD. The CDR3 spans 12 residues. V shed 5 bases and J shed 10 bases, with 12 bases lying between them. This CDR3 is CAISHRVHEQFF. CDR3 bases: TGTGCCATCAGTCACAGGGTACACGAGCAGTTCTTC.

The rearrangement joins TRBV25-1 to TRBJ2-5; TRBD1 agrees at 7 bases. The J call may be incorrect, as the DNA end agrees better with TRBJ2-7. The CDR3 spans 17 residues. The germline V gene has CDR1 MGHDK and CDR2 SYGVNS. CDR3 amino acids: CASSEYPRQGPSYEQYF. The CDR3 DNA follows: TGTGCCAGCAGTGAATACCCTAGACAGGGACCCTCCTACGAGCAGTACTTC.

The rearrangement joins TRBV30 to TRBJ2-1; tentative D call: TRBD2 (6 bases). Germline V lookup: CDR1 GTSNPN, CDR2 SVGIG (reference sequence). The CDR3 contains 14 residues. V shed 4 bases and J shed 0 bases, with 10 bases lying between them. This chain's CDR3 is CAWISGSSYNEQFF. CDR3 sequence (DNA): TGTGCCTGGATTAGCGGTAGCTCCTACAATGAGCAGTTCTTC. Full variable domain (rest looked up from reference TRBV30 and TRBJ2-1): SQTIHQWPATLVQPVGSPLSLECTVEGTSNPNLYWYRQAAGRGLQLLFYSVGIGQISSEVPQNLSASRPQDRQFILSSKKLLLSDSGFYLCAWISGSSYNEQFFGPGTRLTVL.

The genes are TRBV6-5 and TRBJ2-3; 7 bases align to TRBD1. V trimming: 6 bases; J trimming: 2 bases; junction bases outside the gene matches: 5. The CDR3 runs 14 residues. Germline V gene lookup returns CDR1 MNHEY and CDR2 SVGAGI. The CDR3: CASRPGQSTDTQYF. CDR3 nucleotides: TGTGCCAGCAGACCGGGACAGTCCACAGATACGCAGTATTTT.